The 27 T cell receptor beta chains reported below all come from one sample, sequenced in a study of T cells after yellow fever vaccination. TCRdb analysed the 5' RACE reads with MiXCR anew, one entry per CDR3 protein. This repertoire shows 450,000 to 600,000 distinct CDR3 sequences, about a sixth found once; its top ten account for roughly 17%. The specimen was PBMCs, collected 4 to 5 days after the first yellow fever vaccination. The receptors here all came from a man younger than 35 who received the YFV17D yellow fever vaccine.

This clonotype was seen more than once but under ten times. The chain joins TRBV2 to TRBJ2-7; no definite D call. The CDR3 length is 14 residues. Germline CDR1 and CDR2: SNHLY and FYNNEI. V shed 1 base and J shed 0 bases, with 7 bases lying between them. CDR3 amino acids: CASSEEASSYEQYV. The CDR3 DNA sequence: TGTGCCAGCAGTGAAGAGGCTAGCTCCTACGAGCAGTACGTC.

Note on this clonotype: At one end, the junction sequence differs from germline, possibly due to a read error. The genes are TRBV12-3 or TRBV12-4 and TRBJ1-5; D not resolved. CDR3 size: 13 residues. CDR3 sequence reads: CASSPDRYQPPHF. In DNA, the CDR3 is TGTGCCAGCAGTCCTGATCGTTATCAGCCCCCGCATTTT.

In this sample, this clonotype turned up a few times. The chain joins TRBV10-3 to TRBJ2-7, with 9 bases aligning to TRBD1. Germline CDR1 is ENHRY and CDR2 is SYGVKD. The junction had 9 bases not matched to a gene; V was cut back by 6 bases and J by 3 bases. CDR3 size: 15 residues. Written as DNA, the CDR3 is TGTGCCATCAGCGCGGGGACAGGGCCTGGCTACGAGCAGTACGTC. Translation: CAISAGTGPGYEQYV.

This clonotype was counted only a few times. The rearrangement links TRBV12-3 or TRBV12-4 to TRBJ2-2; the D gene is possibly TRBD1 (6 bases). The CDR3 has 15 residues. V was clipped by 3 bases and J by 3 bases, with 11 bases between them. Here the CDR3 DNA reads TGTGCCAGCAGTTTCCAGGGGACCTACACCGGGGAGCTGTTTTTT. This codes for CASSFQGTYTGELFF.

The chain links TRBV6-1 to TRBJ2-1; TRBD2 agrees at 13 bases. The CDR3 is 15 residues long. Trimming took 5 bases from V and 10 from J; bases not matched to a gene: 8. Germline V gene lookup returns CDR1 MNHNS and CDR2 SASEGT. CDR3 nucleotides: TGTGCCAGCAGTCAAACTAGCGGGGGGGCGGGGGAGCAGTTCTTC. It yields the protein CASSQTSGGAGEQFF.

In its sample, this clonotype was seen a few times. CDR3 coding DNA: TGTGCCAGCAGGAACCAGGTCATCGGGGAGCTGTTTTTT. This translates into CASRNQVIGELFF. V usage is TRBV6-1 and J usage is TRBJ2-2, with D unclear. Trimming stripped 6 bases from V and 7 bases from J, with 12 bases between. The CDR3 length is 13 residues. Germline CDR1 and CDR2: MNHNS and SASEGT.

This clonotype was counted a few times. V usage is TRBV27 and J usage is TRBJ2-3; tentatively, D is TRBD2 (6 bases). The CDR3 loop spans 14 amino acids. Germline CDR1 is MNHEY and CDR2 is SMNVEV (reference sequence). The ends were cut back, 2 bases at V and 4 bases at J, with 10 bases in the middle. The CDR3 coding sequence is TGTGCCAGCAGTTTAGTGACTAGGTCAGATACGCAGTATTTT. It codes for CASSLVTRSDTQYF.

This clonotype was picked up a small number of times. V and J are TRBV7-9 and TRBJ2-5, with 9 bases fitting TRBD2. V lost 4 bases, J lost 6 bases, and 6 bases stayed unmatched. Germline assignment: CDR1 SEHNR and CDR2 FQNEAQ (reference sequence). CDR3 length equals 14 residues. The CDR3 region is CASSSASGRQTQYF. Here the CDR3 DNA reads TGTGCCAGCAGCTCAGCGAGCGGGAGGCAGACCCAGTACTTC.

This clonotype was detected a few times. This sequence joins TRBV5-6 and TRBJ1-1; D ambiguous. This CDR3 is built from 13 residues. The ends were cut back, 6 bases at V and 1 base at J, with 10 bases in the middle. The germline V gene has CDR1 SGHDT and CDR2 YYEEEE. For the CDR3, the DNA is TGTGCCAGCACGTGGTCCGCGAACACTGAAGCTTTCTTT. Its translation is CASTWSANTEAFF.

The chain carries TRBV5-4 and TRBJ2-7; 9 bases agree with TRBD1. The V segment lost 9 bases and the J segment 2 bases; nucleotides outside the gene matches: 6. The CDR3 is 13 residues long. Looked up from germline, CDR1 is SGHNT and CDR2 is YYREEE (reference sequence). The CDR3 DNA reads TGTGCCACAACGGGACAGGGTACCTACGAGCAGTACTTC. This gives the protein CATTGQGTYEQYF.

This clonotype has more than one count but fewer than ten. The chain joins TRBV10-3 to TRBJ2-5; 7 nucleotides agree with TRBD1. Germline loops: CDR1 ENHRY, CDR2 SYGVKD. Trimming cost V 10 bases and J 4 bases; bases outside gene matches: 6. The CDR3 contains 12 residues. Here the CDR3 DNA reads TGTGCCACCTCGGACAGGACAGAGACCCAGTACTTC. It specifies CATSDRTETQYF.

This clonotype appeared a few times. V gene TRBV3-1 combines with J gene TRBJ2-1, with D tentatively TRBD2 (5 bases). The CDR3 totals 12 residues. In germline, CDR1 is LGHDT, CDR2 YNNKEL (reference sequence). The CDR3 region is CTKERGSWEQFF. As DNA, the CDR3 is TGTACAAAGGAACGGGGTTCCTGGGAGCAGTTCTTC.

J is TRBJ2-3 and V is TRBV18; the D gene is possibly TRBD1 (5 bases). The CDR3 loop spans 16 amino acids. Trimming pared 2 bases from V and 5 bases from J, leaving 17 bases between. Germline CDR1 and CDR2: KGHSH and LQKENI. The CDR3 here is CASSPGKDTWEDTQYF. The CDR3, as DNA: TGTGCCAGCTCACCAGGAAAGGACACCTGGGAAGATACGCAGTATTTT.

The chain combines TRBV10-1 with TRBJ2-3, with D possibly being TRBD1 or TRBD2 (5 bases each). CDR1 and CDR2 (germline): WNHNN, SYGVQD (reference sequence). The CDR3 consists of 15 residues. The V end lost 2 bases, the J end lost 10 bases, and 19 bases lay between the germline ends. The CDR3 loop is CASSELGVRGRAQYF. CDR3 in DNA: TGCGCCAGCAGTGAGCTCGGGGTAAGGGGACGGGCGCAGTATTTT.

This clonotype has a handful of counts. This sequence joins TRBV7-9 and TRBJ2-7, with a weak D call TRBD2 (5 bases). The CDR3 consists of 13 residues. V was trimmed by 3 bases and J by 6 bases, leaving 12 bases between them. Germline V lookup: CDR1 SEHNR, CDR2 FQNEAQ (reference sequence). The CDR3 spells CASSLTRGAEQYV. The CDR3 coding sequence is TGTGCCAGCAGCTTGACCCGGGGAGCCGAGCAGTACGTC.

V gene TRBV6-2 or TRBV6-3 combines with J gene TRBJ2-5, with D perhaps matching TRBD1 (5 bases). Germline values: CDR1 MNHEY, CDR2 SVGEGT. V was cut by 7 bases and J by 1 base, with 10 bases left in between. The length of the CDR3 is 13 residues. The CDR3 sequence: CASKLQAQETQYF. For the CDR3, the DNA is TGTGCCAGCAAGCTACAGGCCCAAGAGACCCAGTACTTC.

This clonotype was detected only a few times. V usage is TRBV6-2 or TRBV6-3 and J usage is TRBJ1-1; D unresolved. V was shortened by 0 bases and J by 2 bases, with 25 bases between the two germline ends. This CDR3 is built from 20 residues. Germline V gene lookup returns CDR1 MNHEY and CDR2 SVGEGT. CDR3 DNA: TGTGCCAGCAGTTACTCTGCATCGGGGTGGGGATCTCCGGTTAACACTGAAGCTTTCTTT. It yields the protein CASSYSASGWGSPVNTEAFF.

J is TRBJ2-1 and V is TRBV4-2; a weak D match, TRBD2 (6 bases). Trimming pared 3 bases from V and 0 bases from J, leaving 9 bases between. Germline V CDR1 and CDR2: LGHNA, YNFKEQ. The CDR3 runs 15 residues. The CDR3 DNA sequence: TGTGCCAGCAGCCAGGAGGGGAGCTCCTACAATGAGCAGTTCTTC. As protein: CASSQEGSSYNEQFF.

This chain connects TRBV29-1 to TRBJ1-1; no firm D call. Germline loops: CDR1 SQVTM, CDR2 ANQGSEA. V lost 0 bases, J lost 0 bases, and 8 bases lay in between. This CDR3 region has 14 residues. In DNA form, the CDR3 reads TGCAGCGTTGAAGATCCGGAAGTGAACACTGAAGCTTTCTTT. Amino acid sequence: CSVEDPEVNTEAFF. Looking up the rest from reference TRBV29-1 and TRBJ1-1 gives the full variable domain: SAVISQKPSRDICQRGTSLTIQCQVDSQVTMMFWYRQQPGQSLTLIATANQGSEATYESGFVIDKFPISRPNLTFSTLTVSNMSPEDSSIYLCSVEDPEVNTEAFFGQGTRLTVV.

This clonotype was counted only a few times. The V call is TRBV20-1, the J call TRBJ2-1; 12 nucleotides align to TRBD2. V dropped 3 bases and J dropped 3; count of bases not matched to a gene: 15. CDR1 is DFQATT and CDR2 is SNEGSKA in the germline V gene (reference sequence). CDR3 length: 19 residues. CDR3 protein: CSASSSGGAEIINYNEQFF. The CDR3 DNA reads TGCAGTGCTAGCTCTAGCGGGGGGGCCGAAATTATAAACTACAATGAGCAGTTCTTC.

The rearrangement joins TRBV21-1 to TRBJ1-5; the table's TRBD1 call for D was not verified on the DNA. TRBV21-1 is classified as a pseudogene. The CDR3 extends over 17 amino acids. CDR3 amino acids: CASRLGGGAGKSQPQHF. Written as DNA, the CDR3 is TGTGCCAGCAGACTAGGAGGGGGCGCTGGGAAGAGTCAGCCCCAGCATTTT.

This clonotype was found a few times. The rearrangement uses TRBV27 and TRBJ2-3; D gene unclear. The CDR3 covers 13 residues. V lost 7 bases to trimming and J lost 4 bases, with 12 bases between them. Germline-derived CDR1 and CDR2 are MNHEY and SMNVEV (reference sequence). The CDR3 here is CASTTLGADTQYF. The CDR3 coding sequence is TGTGCCAGCACCACCCTCGGCGCAGATACGCAGTATTTT.

This clonotype was found a few times. This rearrangement joins TRBV7-2 to TRBJ2-1, with 7 positions matching TRBD2. The trim removed 0 bases at V and 2 bases at J, leaving 4 bases unmatched. This CDR3 comprises 16 residues. The germline V gene has CDR1 SGHTA and CDR2 FQGNSA. DNA of the CDR3: TGTGCCAGCAGCTTAGCAAAACGGGGGGCCTACAATGAGCAGTTCTTC. Its translation is CASSLAKRGAYNEQFF. Supplemented by reference TRBV7-2 and TRBJ2-1, the full variable domain reads GAGVSQSPSNKVTEKGKDVELRCDPISGHTALYWYRQSLGQGLEFLIYFQGNSAPDKSGLPSDRFSAERTGGSVSTLTIQRTQQEDSAVYLCASSLAKRGAYNEQFFGPGTRLTVL.

The chain couples TRBV29-1 to TRBJ1-1; a weak D match, TRBD1 (5 bases). The CDR3 has 13 amino acids. Per the germline V gene, CDR1 is SQVTM and CDR2 is ANQGSEA. V was trimmed by 7 bases and J by 3 bases, leaving 15 bases between them. CDR3 loop: CSASGTSYTEAFF. CDR3 in DNA: TGCAGCGCCTCCGGGACGTCGTACACTGAAGCTTTCTTT.

This clonotype showed up many times. The chain combines TRBV29-1 with TRBJ2-5; 14 positions match TRBD2. The germline gives CDR1 SQVTM, CDR2 ANQGSEA. The CDR3 has 14 residues. With 6 bases clipped from V and 4 bases from J, the junction kept 4 bases outside the gene matches. Here the CDR3 DNA reads TGCAGCGTGGGGACTAGCGGGGGAGTAGAGACCCAGTACTTC. It specifies CSVGTSGGVETQYF.

This clonotype was counted a few times. J is TRBJ2-5 and V is TRBV7-9; 9 nucleotides match TRBD1. V was clipped by 3 bases and J by 1 base; unmatched bases: 3. Germline lookup yields CDR1 SEHNR and CDR2 FQNEAQ (reference sequence). CDR3 length: 15 residues. CDR3 DNA sequence: TGTGCCAGCAGCTTCGGGGACAGGGCCCAAGAGACCCAGTACTTC. Protein product: CASSFGDRAQETQYF.

This clonotype was counted a few times. The rearrangement links TRBV18 to TRBJ2-2; D not resolved. The length of the CDR3 is 14 residues. V lost 7 bases to trimming and J lost 4 bases, with 13 bases between them. CDR1 is KGHSH and CDR2 is LQKENI in the germline V gene. CDR3 in amino acids: CASYTTAGTGELFF. The CDR3 region has the DNA TGTGCCAGCTATACCACGGCCGGCACCGGGGAGCTGTTTTTT.